This T cell receptor beta chain was sequenced during a study of cytomegalovirus exposure and HLA in healthy donors. PCR involved 60 Vbeta and 13 Jbeta primers. Study processing details: A follow-up analysis tallied approximately 85 million unique TCR beta chains, about 11 million shared. The repertoire was sequenced with immunoSEQ multiplex PCR; TCRdb's copy has only in-frame clones and lacks some. V and J calls and clone size follow that table, whereas D and trimming were derived from the DNA. The sample shows 100,000 to 150,000 clones, under 90% of them seen only once. CDR3 length: 13 residues. V lost 6 bases and J 1 base, leaving 7 bases between the germline ends. In germline, CDR1 is SEHNR, CDR2 FQNEAQ (reference sequence). General study results and limits: Some V segments, including TRBV6-2 and TRBV6-3, were excluded as indistinguishable.

On this clone: Its specificity is unknown.

These donors, healthy bone marrow donors, were studied. This rearrangement joins TRBV7-9 to TRBJ1-5; maybe TRBD1 (5 bases). This TCR derives from a woman aged 40 to 50 in good health and CMV-seronegative. What was sequenced was PBMCs. CDR3 coding DNA: TGTGCCAGCAGACGGGGGAGCAATCAGCCCCAGCATTTT. This sequence encodes CASRRGSNQPQHF.